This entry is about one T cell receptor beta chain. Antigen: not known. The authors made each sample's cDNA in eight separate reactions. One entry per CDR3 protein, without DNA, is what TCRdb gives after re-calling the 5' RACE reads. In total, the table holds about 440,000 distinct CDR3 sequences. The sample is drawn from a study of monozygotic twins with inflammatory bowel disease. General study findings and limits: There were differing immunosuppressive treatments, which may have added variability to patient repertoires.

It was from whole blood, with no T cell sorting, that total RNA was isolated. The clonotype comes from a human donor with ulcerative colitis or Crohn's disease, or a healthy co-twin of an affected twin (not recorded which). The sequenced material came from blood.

The CDR3 loop reads CASSLDPGVGLGAFF. V gene TRBV12-3 or TRBV12-4 combines with J gene TRBJ1-1; the D call from TCRdb, TRBD1, cannot be confirmed without DNA. The CDR3 has 15 amino acids.